This TCR beta chain was profiled in a study of OX40 agonist ivuxolimab in advanced cancers. Study-wide results and caveats: Also showing low normalized T-cell clonal expansion were some of the nonresponders.

V was pared by 2 bases and J by 0 bases, with 10 bases between. The CDR3 is made up of 15 amino acids. Germline loops: CDR1 MDHEN, CDR2 SYDVKM. This table comes from immunoSEQ multiplex PCR, and its TCRdb copy is limited to in-frame clones, with some not included. The sample holds about 60,000 clones, around 87% seen once. Note on this clone: What it binds is unknown.

J is TRBJ1-1 and V is TRBV28; possibly TRBD1 for D (5 bases). The sample in question was CD4+ or CD8+ T cells sorted from blood, obtained in a trial of the OX40 agonist ivuxolimab. The TCR sequence derives from an adult with an advanced solid tumor such as melanoma, head and neck, liver or kidney cancer. The CDR3 DNA is TGTGCCAGCAGTTTACGGGGACCCATGAACACTGAAGCTTTCTTT. Translating it yields CASSLRGPMNTEAFF.